The clone carrying this T cell receptor (beta chain) turned up a few times. As yet, its antigen is unknown. This entry belongs to a study of cytomegalovirus exposure and HLA in healthy donors. The CDR3 is made up of 13 amino acids. The ends lost 5 bases at V and 3 bases at J; junction bases unmatched: 3. Germline V lookup: CDR1 GTSNPN, CDR2 SVGIG (reference sequence). Researchers ran the PCR with 60 Vbeta and 13 Jbeta primers. Some clones are missing from TCRdb's copy, which holds only in-frame ones; the method was immunoSEQ multiplex PCR. The data hold some 170,000 clones, with roughly a tenth observed a single time. Study-wide points: The study labeled under 200 TCR beta chains cytomegalovirus-associated. Later analysis placed DRB1 highest and HLA-C lowest in TCR association rates, which differed by HLA locus. Being indistinguishable, some V segments were excluded, TRBV6-2 and TRBV6-3 among them. A likely sequencing artifact accounted for one observed cluster of highly shared sequence variants.

The chain couples TRBV30 to TRBJ1-5; 8 nucleotides align to TRBD1. The sample was PBMCs. The TCR originated in a woman in her 30s in good health and CMV-seropositive. The CDR3 DNA is TGTGCCTGGGGACAGGGCCCCAATCAGCCCCAGCATTTT. Protein product: CAWGQGPNQPQHF.